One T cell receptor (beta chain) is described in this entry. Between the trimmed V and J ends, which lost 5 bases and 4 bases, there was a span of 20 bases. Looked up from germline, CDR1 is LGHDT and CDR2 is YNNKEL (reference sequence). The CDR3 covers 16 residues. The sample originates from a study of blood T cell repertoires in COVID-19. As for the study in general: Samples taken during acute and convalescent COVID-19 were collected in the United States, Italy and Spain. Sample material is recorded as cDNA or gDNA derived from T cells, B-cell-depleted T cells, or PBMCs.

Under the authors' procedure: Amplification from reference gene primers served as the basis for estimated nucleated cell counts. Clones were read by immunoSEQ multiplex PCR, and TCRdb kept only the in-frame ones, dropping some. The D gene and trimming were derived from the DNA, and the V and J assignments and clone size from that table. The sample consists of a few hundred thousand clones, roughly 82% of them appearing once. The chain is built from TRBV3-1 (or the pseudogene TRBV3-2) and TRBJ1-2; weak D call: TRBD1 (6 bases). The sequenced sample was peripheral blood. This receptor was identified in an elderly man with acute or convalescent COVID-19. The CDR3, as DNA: TGTGCCAGCAGCAGGTCGGGGACACCTGGAGGCTATGGCTACACCTTC. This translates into CASSRSGTPGGYGYTF.